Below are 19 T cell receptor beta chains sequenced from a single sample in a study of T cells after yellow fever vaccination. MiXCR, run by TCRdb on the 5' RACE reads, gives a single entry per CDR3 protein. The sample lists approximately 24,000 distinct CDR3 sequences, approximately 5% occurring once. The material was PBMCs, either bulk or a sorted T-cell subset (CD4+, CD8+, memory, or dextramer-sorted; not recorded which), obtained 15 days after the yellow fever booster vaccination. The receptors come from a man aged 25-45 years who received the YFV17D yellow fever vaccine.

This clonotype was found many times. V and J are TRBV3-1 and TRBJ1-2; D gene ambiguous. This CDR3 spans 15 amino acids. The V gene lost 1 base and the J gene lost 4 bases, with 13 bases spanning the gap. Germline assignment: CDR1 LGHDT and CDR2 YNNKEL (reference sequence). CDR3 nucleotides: TGTGCCAGCAGCCAAGCGGCCACAGATGGCTATGGCTACACCTTC. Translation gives CASSQAATDGYGYTF.

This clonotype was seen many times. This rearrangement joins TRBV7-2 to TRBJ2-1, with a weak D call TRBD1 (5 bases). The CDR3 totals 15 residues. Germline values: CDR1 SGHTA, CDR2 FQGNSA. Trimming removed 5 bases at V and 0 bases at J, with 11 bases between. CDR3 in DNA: TGTGCCAGCAGCCGAAAAGGGGACTCCTACAATGAGCAGTTCTTC. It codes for CASSRKGDSYNEQFF.

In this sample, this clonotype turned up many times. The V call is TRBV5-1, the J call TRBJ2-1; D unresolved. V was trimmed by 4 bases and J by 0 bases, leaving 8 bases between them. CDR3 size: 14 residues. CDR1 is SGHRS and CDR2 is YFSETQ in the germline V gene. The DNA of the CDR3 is TGCGCCAGCAGCGGGCAGAGCTCCTACAATGAGCAGTTCTTC. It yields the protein CASSGQSSYNEQFF.

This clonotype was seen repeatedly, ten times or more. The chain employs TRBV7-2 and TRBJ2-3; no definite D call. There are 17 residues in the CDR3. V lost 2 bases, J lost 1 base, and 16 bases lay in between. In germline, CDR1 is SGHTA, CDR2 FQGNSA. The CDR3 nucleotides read TGTGCCAGCAGCTTAAGAAGCGCGGCCGCCCGCACAGATACGCAGTATTTT. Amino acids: CASSLRSAAARTDTQYF.

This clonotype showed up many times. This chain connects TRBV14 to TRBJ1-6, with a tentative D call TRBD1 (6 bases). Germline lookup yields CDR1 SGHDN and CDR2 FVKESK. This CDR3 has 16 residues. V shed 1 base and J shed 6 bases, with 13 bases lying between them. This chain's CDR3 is CASSQAGGLRNSPLHF. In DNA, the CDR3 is TGTGCCAGCAGCCAAGCGGGGGGCCTACGTAATTCACCCCTCCACTTT.

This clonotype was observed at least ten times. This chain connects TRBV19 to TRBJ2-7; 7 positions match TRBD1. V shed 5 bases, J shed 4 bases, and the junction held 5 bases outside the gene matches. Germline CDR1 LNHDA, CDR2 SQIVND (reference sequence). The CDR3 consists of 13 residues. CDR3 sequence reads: CASSSGQMYEQYF. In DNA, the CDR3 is TGTGCCAGTAGTTCGGGACAGATGTACGAGCAGTACTTC.

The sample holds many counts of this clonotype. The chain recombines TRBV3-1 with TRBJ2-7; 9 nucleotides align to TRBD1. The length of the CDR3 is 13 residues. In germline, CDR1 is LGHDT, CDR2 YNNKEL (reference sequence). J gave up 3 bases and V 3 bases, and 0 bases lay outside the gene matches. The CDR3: CASSQGQGYEQYF. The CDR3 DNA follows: TGTGCCAGCAGCCAGGGACAGGGCTACGAGCAGTACTTC.

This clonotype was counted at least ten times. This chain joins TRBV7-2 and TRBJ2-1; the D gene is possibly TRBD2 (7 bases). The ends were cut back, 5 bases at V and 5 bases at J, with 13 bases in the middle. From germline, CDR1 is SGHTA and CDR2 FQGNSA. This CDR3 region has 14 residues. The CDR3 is CASSRGAGHNEQFF. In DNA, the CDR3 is TGTGCCAGCAGCCGGGGGGCGGGGCACAATGAGCAGTTCTTC.

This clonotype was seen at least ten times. The CDR3 DNA sequence: TGTGCCAGCAGTCCCCCGGGACAGCTTAATGAAAAACTGTTTTTT. Translation: CASSPPGQLNEKLFF. The chain recombines TRBV27 with TRBJ1-4; 7 bases match TRBD1. The CDR3 length is 15 residues. CDR1 is MNHEY and CDR2 is SMNVEV in the germline V gene (reference sequence). V gave up 5 bases and J gave up 4 bases; unmatched junction bases: 7.

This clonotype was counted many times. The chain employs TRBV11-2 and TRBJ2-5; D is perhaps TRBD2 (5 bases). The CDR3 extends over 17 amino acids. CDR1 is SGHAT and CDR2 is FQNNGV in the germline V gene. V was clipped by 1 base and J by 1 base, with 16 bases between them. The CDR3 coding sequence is TGTGCCAGCAGCTTAGGAAACAACCCGGGATCCCAAGAGACCCAGTACTTC. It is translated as CASSLGNNPGSQETQYF.

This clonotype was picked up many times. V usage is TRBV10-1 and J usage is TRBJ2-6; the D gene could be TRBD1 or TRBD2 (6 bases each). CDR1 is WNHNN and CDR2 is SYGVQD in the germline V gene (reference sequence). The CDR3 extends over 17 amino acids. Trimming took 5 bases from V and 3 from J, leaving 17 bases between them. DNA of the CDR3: TGCGCCAGCAGTATCGACACGGGGGCGCTTGGGGCCAACGTCCTGACTTTC. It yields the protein CASSIDTGALGANVLTF.

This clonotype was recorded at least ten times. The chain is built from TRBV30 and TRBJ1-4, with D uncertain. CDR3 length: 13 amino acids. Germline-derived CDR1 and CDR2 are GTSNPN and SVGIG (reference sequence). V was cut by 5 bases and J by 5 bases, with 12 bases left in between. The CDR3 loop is CAWEEQPNEKLFF. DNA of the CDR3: TGTGCCTGGGAGGAACAGCCAAATGAAAAACTGTTTTTT.

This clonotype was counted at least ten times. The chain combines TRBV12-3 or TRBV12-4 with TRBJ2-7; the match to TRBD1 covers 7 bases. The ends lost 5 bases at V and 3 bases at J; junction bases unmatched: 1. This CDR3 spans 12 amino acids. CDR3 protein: CASSGDSYEQYF. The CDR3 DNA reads TGTGCCAGCAGTGGGGACAGCTACGAGCAGTACTTC.

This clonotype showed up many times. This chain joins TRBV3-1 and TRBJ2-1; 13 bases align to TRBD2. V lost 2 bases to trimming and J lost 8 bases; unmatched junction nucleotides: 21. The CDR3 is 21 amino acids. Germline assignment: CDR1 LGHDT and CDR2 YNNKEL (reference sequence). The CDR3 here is CASSQHRNLLRTSGSLDEQFF. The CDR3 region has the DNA TGTGCCAGCAGCCAACACCGAAATTTGCTCAGGACTAGCGGGAGTCTCGATGAGCAGTTCTTC.

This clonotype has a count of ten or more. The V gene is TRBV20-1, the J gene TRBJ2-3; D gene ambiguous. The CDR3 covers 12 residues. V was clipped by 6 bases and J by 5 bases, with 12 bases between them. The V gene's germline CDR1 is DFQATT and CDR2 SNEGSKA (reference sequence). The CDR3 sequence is CSAVARRDTQYF. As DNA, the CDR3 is TGCAGTGCGGTTGCCCGCCGAGATACGCAGTATTTT.

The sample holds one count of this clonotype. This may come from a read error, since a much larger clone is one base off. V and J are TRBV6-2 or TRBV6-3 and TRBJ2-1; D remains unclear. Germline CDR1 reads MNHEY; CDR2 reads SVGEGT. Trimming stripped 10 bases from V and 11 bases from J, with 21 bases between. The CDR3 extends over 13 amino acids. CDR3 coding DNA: TGTGCCACCTCGGGTTCAGGAGCCAAGCAGCAGTTCTTC. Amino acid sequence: CATSGSGAKQQFF.

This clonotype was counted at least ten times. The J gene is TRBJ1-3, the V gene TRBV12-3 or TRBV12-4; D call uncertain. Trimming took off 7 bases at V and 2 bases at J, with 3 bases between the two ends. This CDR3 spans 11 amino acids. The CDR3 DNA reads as TGTGCCAGCATTGCTGGAAACACCATATATTTT. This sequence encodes CASIAGNTIYF.

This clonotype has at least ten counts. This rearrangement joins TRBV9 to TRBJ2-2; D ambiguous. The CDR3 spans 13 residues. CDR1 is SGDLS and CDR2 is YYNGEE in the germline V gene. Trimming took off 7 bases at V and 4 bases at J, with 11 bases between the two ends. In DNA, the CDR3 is TGTGCCAGCGCCCTGTATGGCACCGGGGAGCTGTTTTTT. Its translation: CASALYGTGELFF.

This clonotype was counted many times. The DNA of the CDR3 is TGCGCCAGCAGCTTGGGCAGCGGGCCCGGGGAGACCCAGTACTTC. The encoded protein is CASSLGSGPGETQYF. V usage is TRBV5-1 and J usage is TRBJ2-5, with D perhaps TRBD2 (6 bases). This CDR3 region has 15 residues. Germline values: CDR1 SGHRS, CDR2 YFSETQ. V was shortened by 0 bases and J by 5 bases, with 14 bases between the two germline ends.